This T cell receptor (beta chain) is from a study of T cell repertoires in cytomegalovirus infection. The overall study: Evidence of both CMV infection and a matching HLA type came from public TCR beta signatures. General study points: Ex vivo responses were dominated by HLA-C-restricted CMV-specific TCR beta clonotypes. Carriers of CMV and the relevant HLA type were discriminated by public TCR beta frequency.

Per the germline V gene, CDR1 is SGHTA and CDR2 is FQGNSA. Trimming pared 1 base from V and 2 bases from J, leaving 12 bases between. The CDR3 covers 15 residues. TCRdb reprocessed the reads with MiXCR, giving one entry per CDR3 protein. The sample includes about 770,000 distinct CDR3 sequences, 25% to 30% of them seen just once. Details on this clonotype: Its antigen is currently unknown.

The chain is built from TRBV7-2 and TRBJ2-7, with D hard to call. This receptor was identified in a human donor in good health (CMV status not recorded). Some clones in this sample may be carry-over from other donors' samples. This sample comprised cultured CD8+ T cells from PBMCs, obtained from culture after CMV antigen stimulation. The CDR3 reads CASSLGGAATYEQYF. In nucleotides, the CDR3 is TGTGCCAGCAGCTTAGGAGGTGCGGCGACCTACGAGCAGTACTTC.